This TCR beta chain was profiled in a study of Ad26.COV2.S vaccination and SARS-CoV-2 variants. Turning to the study itself: By the intramuscular route, Ad26.COV2.S was given once, or twice 56 days apart.

Study findings and constraints: Once vaccination had occurred, spike-specific CD8+ and CD4+ T cell responses reportedly showed substantial breadth.

Comment on this clone: The antigen is undetermined.

The treatment here: 15 to 20 received Ad26.COV2.S at low or high dose, single or two shots; 5 received placebo; per-sample allocation not given. Sampling was performed 63 days after the first vaccine or placebo injection. The shot given was an Ad26 vector that makes Wuhan-strain SARS-CoV-2 spike. Trimming took 4 bases from V and 3 from J, leaving 12 bases between them. This CDR3 has 13 amino acids. Germline V gene sequence: CDR1 SQVTM, CDR2 ANQGSEA. Here immunoSEQ multiplex PCR was the method, and the copy in TCRdb shows in-frame clones only, minus some. The sample holds around 380,000 clones, less than 90% seen once.

V usage is TRBV29-1 and J usage is TRBJ1-2; D ambiguous. The sample consisted of peripheral blood, taken in a trial of Ad26.COV2.S vaccine versus placebo. The sequence came from a person between 18 and 59 years old who received the Ad26.COV2.S COVID-19 vaccine or a placebo. The CDR3: CSVVWHGDYGYTF. The CDR3 region has the DNA TGCAGCGTTGTTTGGCACGGAGACTATGGCTACACCTTC.